This section outlines one T cell receptor (beta chain) sequence together with its context. Its antigen is unknown. Original processing notes: Construction of a distant-metastasis classifier for papillary thyroid cancer relied on CDR3 differences across clinicopathological groups. TCRdb called clones again from the PCR reads with MiXCR. TCRdb's processing, not the authors' own work, is the source of the V and J calls. This sample has roughly 10,000 clones; 20% to 25% occur once, and the top ten carry 17%. This sample is drawn from a study of metastatic and nonmetastatic thyroid tumors. As for the study in general: The authors compared repertoires across blood and tumor or nodule tissue from malignant and benign thyroid patients. Study results and caveats: Compared with benign nodules, malignant thyroid tumors were reported to have significantly higher TCR beta diversity in both blood and tumor.

Germline V gives CDR1 SGHVS, CDR2 FQNEAQ. This CDR3 spans 14 amino acids. There were no patients who had received any treatment before thyroid surgery. This chain uses TRBV7-8 with TRBJ2-7; 8 bases agree with TRBD2. The source material was adjacent normal tissue. The sequence derives from a female donor with papillary thyroid cancer or a benign thyroid nodule (not recorded which). Some clones in this sample may be carry-over from other donors' samples. CDR3 bases: TGTGACAGGAGCTTCGGGGGGGCCATGTACGAGCAGTACGTC. Residues: CDRSFGGAMYEQYV.